Below, one TCR beta chain is given with its context. Its specificity is unknown. cDNA prepared by RNA extraction and subsequent reverse transcription served as the template for sequencing. Using immunoSEQ multiplex PCR, the repertoire was profiled, and TCRdb retains in-frame clones only, with some absent. The profile shows under 250,000 clones, just over 55% of them singletons. This sample was included in a study of CD8+ T cells in alopecia areata. Study-level results: In lesional scalp, particularly from alopecia totalis/universalis, clonality was higher than in normal scalp. Possibly as an HLA-related effect, TCR sharing across patients appeared less clear than in mice.

The TCR was taken from a human donor in good health. The sample taken for sequencing was CD8+ T cells sorted from blood.

In DNA, the CDR3 is TGTGCCAGCAGTCCCGGACAGGGGGCAGGTTCACCCCTCCACTTT. Translated, it gives CASSPGQGAGSPLHF. The J gene is TRBJ1-6, the V gene TRBV27; TRBD1 aligns across 11 bases. Germline V gene sequence: CDR1 MNHEY, CDR2 SMNVEV (reference sequence). The ends lost 5 bases at V and 9 bases at J; junction bases unmatched: 6. The CDR3 loop spans 15 amino acids.